Below, 5 T cell receptor beta chains from the same sample are listed, as sequenced in a study of post-analysis software for immune sequencing data. General study findings and limits: Patients showed TRBV5-6, TRBV5-1 and TRBV20-1 among a handful of TRBV segments more frequent than in controls.

cDNA libraries of TCR beta carried unique molecular identifiers. TCRdb redid the calling of the PCR reads with MiXCR, one entry per CDR3 protein. Found here are roughly 540,000 distinct CDR3 sequences, 34% of them singletons; the top ten hold roughly 6%. No antigen has been assigned to these receptors. The sample was blood. The receptors originated from a girl between 2 and 17 years old with multiple sclerosis.

The chain recombines TRBV28 with TRBJ2-5; D perhaps matches TRBD2 (6 bases). The CDR3 is 16 amino acids. Germline lookup yields CDR1 MDHEN and CDR2 SYDVKM. V gave up 7 bases and J gave up 4 bases, with 22 bases separating them. CDR3 nucleotides: TGTGCCAGCACCCTTTCTGGACCGGGGGATCTAGAGACCCAGTACTTC. Amino acids: CASTLSGPGDLETQYF.

This clonotype has only one observation. The chain has TRBV6-5 and TRBJ2-2; 12 bases align to TRBD2. Looked up from germline, CDR1 is MNHEY and CDR2 is SVGAGI. The CDR3 has 16 amino acids. V was clipped by 4 bases and J by 8 bases; unmatched bases: 8. The CDR3 protein is CASSSWTSGARGELFF. For the CDR3, the DNA is TGTGCCAGCAGTTCCTGGACTAGCGGGGCCCGGGGGGAGCTGTTTTTT.

The rearrangement joins TRBV29-1 to TRBJ2-2; D assignment may be TRBD1 or TRBD2 (5 bases each). The CDR3 contains 16 residues. Germline CDR1 is SQVTM and CDR2 is ANQGSEA. V was pared by 4 bases and J by 0 bases, with 15 bases between. This CDR3 is CSVAGVGTSNTGELFF. CDR3 DNA: TGCAGCGTTGCGGGCGTCGGGACCTCGAACACCGGGGAGCTGTTTTTT.

The table lists this clonotype with a few counts. The CDR3 DNA reads TGTGCCAGCAGTCTTTTGCGGGGGGACCAAGAGACCCAGTACTTC. Its translation is CASSLLRGDQETQYF. J is TRBJ2-5 and V is TRBV12-3 or TRBV12-4; TRBD2 aligns across 8 bases. The CDR3 has 15 residues. V trimming: 5 bases; J trimming: 0 bases; junction bases outside the gene matches: 5.

J is TRBJ1-2 and V is TRBV6-2 or TRBV6-3; 8 bases align to TRBD1. Germline V gene data show CDR1 as MNHEY and CDR2 as SVGEGT. This CDR3 comprises 16 residues. Germline trimming cut 4 bases from V and 3 bases from J; bases unmatched to any gene: 10. As DNA, the CDR3 is TGTGCCAGCAGTTTAACCCGGACAGGGTTGGACTATGGCTACACCTTC. Encoded protein: CASSLTRTGLDYGYTF.